The present T cell receptor (beta chain) was sequenced within a study of blood T cell repertoires in COVID-19. The overall study: Specimens from acute and convalescent COVID-19 originated in the United States, Italy and Spain. PBMCs, B-cell-depleted T cells, or T cells were the source of the cDNA or gDNA that made up the material.

V was shortened by 2 bases and J by 1 base, with 5 bases between the two germline ends. Looked up from germline, CDR1 is LNHDA and CDR2 is SQIVND (reference sequence). This CDR3 spans 13 amino acids. In the original analysis: Quantification of nucleated cells was approximated via reference gene primer amplification. TCRdb's copy holds only in-frame clones and misses some; the assay was immunoSEQ multiplex PCR. The V and J calls and clone size were taken over from that table, and D and trimming were inferred from the DNA. The data hold about 410,000 clones, with about nine tenths observed a single time. About this clone: The sample carries other DNA sequences with the same CDR3.

The TCR comes from a woman in her twenties or thirties with active or convalescent COVID-19. The chain uses TRBV19 and TRBJ1-1; maybe TRBD1 (5 bases). Sequencing was performed on peripheral blood. The CDR3: CASSITGNTEAFF. The CDR3, as DNA: TGTGCCAGTAGTATAACAGGGAACACTGAAGCTTTCTTT.